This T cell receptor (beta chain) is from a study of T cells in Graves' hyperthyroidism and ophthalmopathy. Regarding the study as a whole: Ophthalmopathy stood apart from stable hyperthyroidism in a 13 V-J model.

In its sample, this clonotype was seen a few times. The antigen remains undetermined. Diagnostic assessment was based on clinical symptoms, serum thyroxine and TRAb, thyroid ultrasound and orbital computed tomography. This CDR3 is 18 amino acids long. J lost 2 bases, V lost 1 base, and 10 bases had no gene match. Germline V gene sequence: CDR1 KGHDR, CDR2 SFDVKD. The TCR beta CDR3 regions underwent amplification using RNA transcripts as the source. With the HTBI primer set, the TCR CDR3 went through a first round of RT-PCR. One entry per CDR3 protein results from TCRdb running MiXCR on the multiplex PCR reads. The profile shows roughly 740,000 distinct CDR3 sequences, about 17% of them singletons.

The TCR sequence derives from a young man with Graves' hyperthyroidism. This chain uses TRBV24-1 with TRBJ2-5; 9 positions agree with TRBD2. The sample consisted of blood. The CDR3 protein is CATSDLGRSSGTQETQYF. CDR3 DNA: TGTGCCACCAGTGATTTAGGCCGGTCTAGCGGGACACAAGAGACCCAGTACTTC.